One and the same sample provided the 14 T cell receptor beta chains below, sequenced in a study of shared clonotypes between healthy human individuals. The table came from immunoSEQ multiplex PCR; TCRdb's copy has only in-frame clones and leaves some out. Of around 990,000 clones in the sample, approximately 80% were seen once. Specimen: memory CD4+ T cells from PBMCs. Subset here: CD45RA-negative fraction. The source of these receptors is a man between 18 and 29 years old in good health. Some clones in this sample may be carry-over from other donors' samples.

As for this clone: In the same sample, other DNA sequences code for this CDR3. The V gene is TRBV18, the J gene TRBJ2-7; D is unclear. Germline V lookup: CDR1 KGHSH, CDR2 LQKENI. CDR3 length equals 13 residues. V dropped 3 bases and J dropped 0 bases, with 6 bases sitting between them. The CDR3 spells CASSPSSSYEQYF. CDR3 coding DNA: TGTGCCAGCTCACCCTCGAGCTCCTACGAGCAGTACTTC.

The sample holds a few counts of this clone. This chain joins TRBV14 and TRBJ1-2, with D tentatively TRBD1 (6 bases). Germline CDR1 is SGHDN and CDR2 is FVKESK. This CDR3 spans 14 amino acids. V shed 4 bases and J shed 4 bases, with 13 bases lying between them. This CDR3 is CASSPRQALYGYTF. The CDR3 nucleotides are TGTGCCAGCAGCCCTAGACAGGCCCTCTATGGCTACACCTTC.

The gene calls are TRBV19 and TRBJ2-6, with D tentatively TRBD1 or TRBD2 (5 bases each). From germline, CDR1 is LNHDA and CDR2 SQIVND (reference sequence). Trimming stripped 8 bases from V and 2 bases from J, with 13 bases between. The CDR3 runs 15 residues. The CDR3 region is CASSARGPGANVLTF. In DNA, the CDR3 is TGTGCCAGTTCGGCGAGGGGCCCTGGGGCCAACGTCCTGACTTTC.

The chain couples TRBV7-7 to TRBJ2-7, with 10 positions matching TRBD1. The J segment lost 1 base and the V segment lost 5 bases, leaving 5 bases of the junction unmatched. This CDR3 is 15 amino acids long. Per the germline V gene, CDR1 is SSHAT and CDR2 is FNYEAQ (reference sequence). The CDR3 DNA is TGTGCCAGCAGCCGAGGGACAGGGGTGTCCTACGAGCAGTACTTC. It codes for CASSRGTGVSYEQYF.

The V gene is TRBV6-5, the J gene TRBJ1-3, with a tentative D call TRBD1 (5 bases). V lost 0 bases to trimming and J lost 0 bases, with 6 bases between them. The V gene's germline CDR1 is MNHEY and CDR2 SVGAGI. The CDR3 is made up of 15 amino acids. In nucleotides, the CDR3 is TGTGCCAGCAGTTACTCCGACAGCTCTGGAAACACCATATATTTT. Translated, it gives CASSYSDSSGNTIYF.

The V call is TRBV2, the J call TRBJ1-4; D not resolved. This CDR3 has 14 residues. The V end lost 9 bases, the J end lost 7 bases, and 18 bases lay between the germline ends. In germline, CDR1 is SNHLY, CDR2 FYNNEI. The chain's CDR3 is CASAPDVVLEKLFF. The CDR3 bases are TGTGCCAGTGCGCCGGACGTGGTACTTGAAAAACTGTTTTTT. Full variable domain (outside the CDR3, taken from reference TRBV2 and TRBJ1-4): EPEVTQTPSHQVTQMGQEVILRCVPISNHLYFYWYRQILGQKVEFLVSFYNNEISEKSEIFDDQFSVERPDGSNFTLKIRSTKLEDSAMYFCASAPDVVLEKLFFGSGTQLSVL.

This chain links TRBV28 with TRBJ2-7; D is perhaps TRBD1 or TRBD2 (5 bases each). The CDR3 runs 15 residues. V lost 6 bases and J lost 3, with 18 bases in between. Germline values: CDR1 MDHEN, CDR2 SYDVKM. The CDR3 DNA follows: TGTGCCAGCAGCGGAGGACCGGGACGCCGCTACGAGCAGTACTTC. This encodes CASSGGPGRRYEQYF.

This chain links TRBV4-1 with TRBJ2-3; D unclear. Germline values: CDR1 MGHRA, CDR2 YSYEKL. The ends were cut back, 0 bases at V and 5 bases at J, with 9 bases in the middle. The CDR3 sequence is 14 residues long. The CDR3 DNA sequence: TGCGCCAGCAGCCAAGACCCTCGTGAAGATACGCAGTATTTT. It yields the protein CASSQDPREDTQYF.

This sequence joins TRBV18 and TRBJ2-1; possible D gene TRBD2, 6 bases. The ends were cut back, 3 bases at V and 1 base at J, with 16 bases in the middle. The CDR3 loop spans 17 amino acids. CDR1 and CDR2 (germline): KGHSH, LQKENI. The CDR3 DNA follows: TGTGCCAGCTCACCGGGACTTTCTAGTAGGTCCTACAATGAGCAGTTCTTC. This codes for CASSPGLSSRSYNEQFF.

V and J are TRBV7-2 and TRBJ2-7; 8 positions agree with TRBD2. Germline V CDR1 and CDR2: SGHTA, FQGNSA. This CDR3 has 16 residues. The V segment lost 2 bases and the J segment 1 base; nucleotides outside the gene matches: 7. CDR3 DNA sequence: TGTGCCAGCAGCTTATTAGCGGGATCGGGATCCTACGAGCAGTACTTC. It is translated as CASSLLAGSGSYEQYF.

As for this clone: The same CDR3 also results from other DNA sequences found in this sample. This chain links TRBV5-1 with TRBJ1-3; no firm D call. This CDR3 comprises 14 residues. Germline V gene sequence: CDR1 SGHRS, CDR2 YFSETQ. V lost 2 bases and J 0 bases, leaving 6 bases between the germline ends. The CDR3 protein is CASSFGSSGNTIYF. The CDR3 DNA follows: TGCGCCAGCAGCTTCGGATCCTCTGGAAACACCATATATTTT.

V gene TRBV5-1 combines with J gene TRBJ1-2; 8 nucleotides agree with TRBD1. Germline CDR1 is SGHRS and CDR2 is YFSETQ. This CDR3 spans 14 amino acids. V gave up 4 bases and J gave up 7 bases; unmatched junction bases: 9. The CDR3 nucleotides are TGCGCCAGCAGCGACCAAACCGGGACAGGTGGCTACACCTTC. This encodes CASSDQTGTGGYTF.

The chain employs TRBV19 and TRBJ2-1; D is perhaps TRBD2 (5 bases). CDR1 LNHDA and CDR2 SQIVND come from the germline V gene (reference sequence). V was cut by 4 bases and J by 4 bases, with 8 bases left in between. The CDR3 sequence is 13 residues long. The CDR3 spells CASSTQRYNEQFF. The CDR3 region has the DNA TGTGCCAGTAGTACTCAGCGGTACAATGAGCAGTTCTTC.

This clone occurred once. The rearrangement joins TRBV6-1 to TRBJ2-1; TRBD2 matches 8 bases. This CDR3 comprises 17 residues. The trim removed 4 bases at V and 7 bases at J, leaving 15 bases unmatched. In germline, CDR1 is MNHNS, CDR2 SASEGT. The CDR3 loop reads CASSASYTGTRGNEQFF. The CDR3 DNA follows: TGTGCCAGCAGTGCCAGCTATACCGGGACTAGAGGGAATGAGCAGTTCTTC.